This TCR beta chain appears in the sequencing data of a study of tumor-infiltrating lymphocytes in primary liver carcinoma. General observations from the study: Compared with blood, tumor repertoires held significantly more in their top 250 clones.

Co-extraction yielded RNA and DNA from 20-30 mg of unsorted bulk tissue. Points on this clonotype: What it recognizes is unknown.

The authors made TCR beta cDNA from 400 to 600 ng total RNA with a constant-region primer. Amplification in three nested multiplex PCR rounds with slightly modified ARM-PCR gave rise to TCR beta libraries. TCRdb re-analysed the multiplex PCR reads in MiXCR, keeping a single row per CDR3 protein. The sample shows 100,000 to 150,000 distinct CDR3 sequences, around 60% of them seen only once. The receptor comes from a woman between 55 and 75 years old with primary liver carcinoma and hepatitis B virus infection. The material sequenced was liver tumor tissue from sampling region 3. Subset of the sample: tumor region T3, left-lateral pole.

CDR3 sequence reads: CASSLPSGGSYEQYF. In DNA, the CDR3 is TGTGCCAGCAGTTTACCTAGCGGGGGCTCTTACGAGCAGTACTTC. The V and J genes are TRBV28 and TRBJ2-7; 10 bases are shared with TRBD2. Per the germline V gene, CDR1 is MDHEN and CDR2 is SYDVKM. The V segment lost 2 bases and the J segment 4 bases; nucleotides outside the gene matches: 5. The CDR3 extends over 15 amino acids. The variable domain in full, completed from reference TRBV28 and TRBJ2-7, reads DVKVTQSSRYLVKRTGEKVFLECVQDMDHENMFWYRQDPGLGLRLIYFSYDVKMKEKGDIPEGYSVSREKKERFSLILESASTNQTSMYLCASSLPSGGSYEQYFGPGTRLTVT.